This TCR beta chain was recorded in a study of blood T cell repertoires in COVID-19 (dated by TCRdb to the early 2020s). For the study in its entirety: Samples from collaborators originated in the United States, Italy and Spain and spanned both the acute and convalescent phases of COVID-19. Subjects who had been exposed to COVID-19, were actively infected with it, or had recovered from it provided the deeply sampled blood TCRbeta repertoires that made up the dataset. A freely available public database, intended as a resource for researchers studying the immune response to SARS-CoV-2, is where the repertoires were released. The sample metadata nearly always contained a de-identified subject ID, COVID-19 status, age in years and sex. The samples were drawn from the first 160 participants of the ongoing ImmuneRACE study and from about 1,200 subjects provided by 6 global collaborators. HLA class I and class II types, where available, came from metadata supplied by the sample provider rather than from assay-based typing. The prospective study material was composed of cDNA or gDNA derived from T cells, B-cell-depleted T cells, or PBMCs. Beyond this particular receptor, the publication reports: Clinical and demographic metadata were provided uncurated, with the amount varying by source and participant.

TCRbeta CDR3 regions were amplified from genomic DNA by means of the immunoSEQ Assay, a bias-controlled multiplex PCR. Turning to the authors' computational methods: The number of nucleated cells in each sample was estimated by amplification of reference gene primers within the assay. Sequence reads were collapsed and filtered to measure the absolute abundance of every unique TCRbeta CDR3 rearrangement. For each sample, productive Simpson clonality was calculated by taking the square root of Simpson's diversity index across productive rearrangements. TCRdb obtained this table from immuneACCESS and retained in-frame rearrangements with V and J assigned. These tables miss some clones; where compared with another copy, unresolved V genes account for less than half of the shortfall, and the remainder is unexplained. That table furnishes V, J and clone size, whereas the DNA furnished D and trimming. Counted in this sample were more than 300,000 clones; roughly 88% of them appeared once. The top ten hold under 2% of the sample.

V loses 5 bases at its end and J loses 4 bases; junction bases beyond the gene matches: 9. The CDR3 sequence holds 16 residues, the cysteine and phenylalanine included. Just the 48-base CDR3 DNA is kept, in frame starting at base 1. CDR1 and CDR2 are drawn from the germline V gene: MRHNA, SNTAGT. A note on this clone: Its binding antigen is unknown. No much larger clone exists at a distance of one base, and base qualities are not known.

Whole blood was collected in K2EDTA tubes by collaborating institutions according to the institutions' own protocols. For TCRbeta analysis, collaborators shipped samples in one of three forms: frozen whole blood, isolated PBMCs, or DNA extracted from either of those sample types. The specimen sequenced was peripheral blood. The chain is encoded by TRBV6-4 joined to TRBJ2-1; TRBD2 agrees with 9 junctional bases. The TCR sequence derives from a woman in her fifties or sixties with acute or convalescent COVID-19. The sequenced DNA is TGTGCCAGCAGTCACAATAGCGGGAGTCGTTACAATGAGCAGTTCTTC. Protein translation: CASSHNSGSRYNEQFF.